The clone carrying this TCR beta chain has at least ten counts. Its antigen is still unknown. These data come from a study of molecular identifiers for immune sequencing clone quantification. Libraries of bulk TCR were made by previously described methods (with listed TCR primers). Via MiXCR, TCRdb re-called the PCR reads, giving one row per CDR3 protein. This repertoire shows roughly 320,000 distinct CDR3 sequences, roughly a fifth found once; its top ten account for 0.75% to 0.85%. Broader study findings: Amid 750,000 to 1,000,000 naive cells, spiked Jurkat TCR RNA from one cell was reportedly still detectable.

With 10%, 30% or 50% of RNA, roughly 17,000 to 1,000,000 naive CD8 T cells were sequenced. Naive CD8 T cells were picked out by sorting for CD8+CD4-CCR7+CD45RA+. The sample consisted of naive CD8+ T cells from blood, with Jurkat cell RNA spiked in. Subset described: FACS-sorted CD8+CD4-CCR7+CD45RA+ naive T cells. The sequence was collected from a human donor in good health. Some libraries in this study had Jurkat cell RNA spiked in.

The CDR3, as DNA: TGTGCCACCAGTGATCCGGGACAGGGGTCGGATACCCAGTACTTC. This codes for CATSDPGQGSDTQYF. The gene calls are TRBV24-1 and TRBJ2-5; 10 bases agree with TRBD1. Germline V lookup: CDR1 KGHDR, CDR2 SFDVKD. The V and J ends lost 3 bases and 8 bases, in that order; junction bases with no gene match: 8. CDR3 length equals 15 residues.